The TCR beta chain described here comes from a study of memory CD4+ T cells and cytomegalovirus serostatus. V dropped 4 bases and J dropped 0 bases, with 11 bases sitting between them. Germline V gene sequence: CDR1 SGHDT, CDR2 YYEEEE. This CDR3 is 15 amino acids long. Under the authors' procedure: Out-of-frame sequences were removed, leaving about 2,300,000 distinct TCRbeta sequences. Measured with immunoSEQ multiplex PCR; TCRdb has only the in-frame clones, and not every one. V, J and clone size derive from that table, while D and trimming were established from the DNA sequence. This table holds about 58,000 clones, approximately 81% found once. A few counts support this clone. What it binds is unknown. Study conclusions and caveats: Of under 200 reported CMV TCRbeta sequences, 55 to 80 were found in memory CD4+ repertoires.

The sort gate was single viable CD3+CD4+CD8-CD45RO+ cells for memory CD4+ T cells. Sequencing was done on a sample of memory CD4+ T cells from blood. The receptor was isolated from an adult in good health and CMV-seronegative. Some clones in this sample may be carry-over from other donors' samples. V is TRBV5-6 and J is TRBJ2-4, with D maybe TRBD2 (6 bases). CDR3 region: CASSGQGLAKNIQYF. The DNA for the CDR3 is TGTGCCAGCAGCGGGCAGGGACTAGCCAAAAACATTCAGTACTTC.